Below are 19 T cell receptor beta chains sequenced from a single sample in a study of T cell changes during pregnancy in multiple sclerosis. Profiled with immunoSEQ multiplex PCR; TCRdb holds only in-frame clones, not every one. Of about 46,000 clones listed, roughly 92% are singletons. The sequencing used CD4+ T cells from peripheral blood mononuclear cells, collected after pregnancy. These receptors came from a female donor with multiple sclerosis, enrolled in a pregnancy study.

The chain combines TRBV2 with TRBJ1-2; D is undetermined. The ends were cut back, 1 base at V and 3 bases at J, with 6 bases in the middle. Looked up from germline, CDR1 is SNHLY and CDR2 is FYNNEI. The CDR3 totals 13 residues. The CDR3 reads CASSEEGDYGYTF. The CDR3 region has the DNA TGTGCCAGCAGTGAAGAGGGAGACTATGGCTACACCTTC.

This chain joins TRBV7-8 and TRBJ1-1; D perhaps matches TRBD1 (5 bases). CDR1 is SGHVS, CDR2 FQNEAQ, per germline. The V end was cut by 3 bases, the J end by 7 bases, with 9 bases between. The length of the CDR3 is 12 residues. The CDR3 sequence: CASSFSGDEAFF. The CDR3 DNA sequence: TGTGCCAGCAGCTTTTCGGGGGATGAAGCTTTCTTT.

The rearrangement links TRBV7-9 to TRBJ1-1, with TRBD1 identical over 9 bases. The CDR3 runs 15 residues. V lost 5 bases to trimming and J lost 6 bases; unmatched junction nucleotides: 10. In germline, CDR1 is SEHNR, CDR2 FQNEAQ (reference sequence). CDR3: CASSNLQGAKAEAFF. CDR3 DNA: TGTGCCAGCAGCAACTTACAGGGGGCAAAGGCTGAAGCTTTCTTT.

V is TRBV28 and J is TRBJ2-1; 8 bases match TRBD2. From germline, CDR1 is MDHEN and CDR2 SYDVKM. With 2 bases clipped from V and 5 bases from J, the junction kept 5 bases outside the gene matches. This CDR3 spans 15 amino acids. The chain's CDR3 is CASSLAGGTNNEQFF. The CDR3 DNA sequence: TGTGCCAGCAGTTTAGCGGGAGGTACAAACAATGAGCAGTTCTTC.

J is TRBJ2-7 and V is TRBV9; tentative D call: TRBD2 (6 bases). Germline CDR1 and CDR2: SGDLS and YYNGEE. Trimming left V 3 bases short and J 3 bases short, with 16 bases between. The CDR3 consists of 15 residues. In DNA, the CDR3 is TGTGCCAGCAGCGCGGAACCGGGCGGGAACTACGAGCAGTACTTC. Protein: CASSAEPGGNYEQYF.

V gene TRBV28 combines with J gene TRBJ1-1; TRBD1 matches at 8 bases. The junction had 7 bases not matched to a gene; V was cut back by 7 bases and J by 0 bases. Germline loops: CDR1 MDHEN, CDR2 SYDVKM. The CDR3 covers 15 residues. The CDR3 DNA reads TGTGCCAGCACCTGGGGGACAGGAGTGAACACTGAAGCTTTCTTT. This codes for CASTWGTGVNTEAFF. The variable domain in full, with the rest retrieved from reference TRBV28 and TRBJ1-1, is DVKVTQSSRYLVKRTGEKVFLECVQDMDHENMFWYRQDPGLGLRLIYFSYDVKMKEKGDIPEGYSVSREKKERFSLILESASTNQTSMYLCASTWGTGVNTEAFFGQGTRLTVV.

This chain uses TRBV4-3 with TRBJ2-3, with unresolved D. The CDR3 is made up of 14 amino acids. V lost 2 bases and J 4 bases, leaving 10 bases between the germline ends. CDR1 and CDR2 from the germline V gene are LGHNA and YSLEER. Written as DNA, the CDR3 is TGCGCCAGCAGCCAAAATGCGGTGGCAGATACGCAGTATTTT. Its protein product is CASSQNAVADTQYF.

The J gene is TRBJ2-1, the V gene TRBV18, with 15 positions matching TRBD2. The CDR3 is 15 amino acids. Germline values: CDR1 KGHSH, CDR2 LQKENI. V shed 6 bases and J 9 bases; nucleotides not matched to a gene: 6. DNA of the CDR3: TGTGCCAGCTCCCCGGGACTAGCGGGAGGAGGTGAGCAGTTCTTC. It encodes CASSPGLAGGGEQFF.

V usage is TRBV10-3 and J usage is TRBJ2-3; the match to TRBD2 covers 8 bases. Germline V lookup: CDR1 ENHRY, CDR2 SYGVKD. Unmatched junction bases numbered 3, after V lost 2 bases and J lost 2 bases. The CDR3 loop spans 15 amino acids. The CDR3 sequence is CAISERRGDTDTQYF. As DNA, the CDR3 is TGTGCCATCAGTGAGCGGCGGGGGGACACAGATACGCAGTATTTT.

This sequence joins TRBV10-3 and TRBJ2-7; the D gene is possibly TRBD1 (5 bases). This CDR3 comprises 14 residues. Germline loops: CDR1 ENHRY, CDR2 SYGVKD. V lost 4 bases, J lost 2 bases, and 12 bases lay in between. In DNA, the CDR3 is TGTGCCATCAGTGGGTCTCAGGGAACCTACGAGCAGTACTTC. Protein sequence: CAISGSQGTYEQYF.

V usage is TRBV30 and J usage is TRBJ2-5, with D unresolved. Per germline, CDR1 GTSNPN and CDR2 SVGIG (reference sequence). The CDR3 is made up of 12 amino acids. V was trimmed by 5 bases and J by 2 bases, leaving 9 bases between them. The CDR3 DNA reads as TGTGCCTGGGCGCCTGTACAAGAGACCCAGTACTTC. As protein: CAWAPVQETQYF.

The chain has TRBV6-6 and TRBJ1-1; maybe TRBD1 (6 bases). V was cut by 6 bases and J by 0 bases, with 14 bases left in between. The CDR3 contains 15 residues. CDR1 and CDR2 (germline): MNHNY, SVGAGI (reference sequence). The CDR3 DNA follows: TGTGCCAGCAGACACAGCGGACAGATGAACACTGAAGCTTTCTTT. This sequence encodes CASRHSGQMNTEAFF.

This clone has only one observation. V and J are TRBV4-1 and TRBJ1-5, with D perhaps matching TRBD1 (5 bases). The CDR3 contains 17 residues. The germline V gene has CDR1 MGHRA and CDR2 YSYEKL. V lost 3 bases and J lost 0, with 15 bases in between. The CDR3 is CASSQARVSYSNQPQHF. The CDR3 nucleotides read TGCGCCAGCAGCCAGGCCAGGGTTTCATATAGCAATCAGCCCCAGCATTTT.

The chain is built from TRBV18 and TRBJ1-5; D possibly corresponds to TRBD1 (6 bases). The CDR3 length is 13 residues. From germline, CDR1 is KGHSH and CDR2 LQKENI. The V end lost 4 bases, the J end lost 8 bases, and 12 bases lay between the germline ends. The chain's CDR3 is CASSLHRDEPQHF. The CDR3 DNA is TGTGCCAGCTCACTCCACAGGGATGAGCCCCAGCATTTT.

The V and J genes are TRBV7-2 and TRBJ2-1; D ambiguous. Between the trimmed V and J ends, which lost 4 bases and 2 bases, there was a span of 12 bases. CDR1 is SGHTA, CDR2 FQGNSA, per germline. CDR3 length: 15 amino acids. The CDR3 loop reads CASSSLATPYNEQFF. CDR3 coding DNA: TGTGCCAGCAGCTCCTTAGCCACTCCCTACAATGAGCAGTTCTTC.

V gene TRBV10-3 combines with J gene TRBJ1-1; 9 bases line up with TRBD1. CDR1 is ENHRY, CDR2 SYGVKD, per germline. The CDR3 length is 12 residues. The ends lost 7 bases at V and 12 bases at J; junction bases unmatched: 9. CDR3 in amino acids: CAIKPGQGMTFF. The CDR3 DNA is TGTGCCATCAAACCGGGACAGGGTATGACTTTCTTT.

The chain has TRBV2 and TRBJ2-1; D is perhaps TRBD2 (6 bases). Germline V gene lookup returns CDR1 SNHLY and CDR2 FYNNEI. This CDR3 is 15 amino acids long. V was clipped by 6 bases and J by 0 bases, with 12 bases between them. The CDR3 here is CASSYRDSSYNEQFF. The CDR3 DNA reads TGTGCCAGCAGCTACCGGGACTCCTCCTACAATGAGCAGTTCTTC.

V and J are TRBV19 and TRBJ1-1, with D possibly being TRBD1 (6 bases). This CDR3 contains 13 residues. Trimming took 2 bases from V and 8 from J, leaving 12 bases between them. The germline CDR1 and CDR2 sequences are LNHDA and SQIVND (reference sequence). Here the CDR3 DNA reads TGTGCCAGTAGTATACCGGGGGGCGGCGAAGCTTTCTTT. Amino acids: CASSIPGGGEAFF.

The genes are TRBV5-1 and TRBJ2-1; 9 bases line up with TRBD2. Germline V CDR1 and CDR2: SGHRS, YFSETQ. Trimming took 0 bases from V and 4 from J; bases not matched to a gene: 8. The CDR3 consists of 17 residues. CDR3 coding DNA: TGCGCCAGCAGCTTGGCCCCGCTAGCGGGATCATACAATGAGCAGTTCTTC. As protein: CASSLAPLAGSYNEQFF.